This T cell receptor beta chain was retrieved from a study of blood T cell repertoires in COVID-19. In the study overall: Samples of COVID-19 (acute and convalescent) were obtained from the United States, Italy and Spain. T cells, B-cell-depleted T cells, or PBMCs supplied cDNA or gDNA.

As handled by the study authors: It was from reference gene primer amplification that nucleated cell counts were estimated. TCRdb keeps only in-frame clones here, not all; method: immunoSEQ multiplex PCR. That table furnishes V, J and clone size, whereas the DNA furnished D and trimming. This sample has over 350,000 clones, with 85% to 90% found just once. V lost 1 base and J lost 8; bases outside the gene matches: 8. CDR3 length equals 16 residues. Germline CDR1 and CDR2: SGHTA and FQGTGA. The TCR was taken from a woman in her thirties with acute or convalescent COVID-19. The chain is built from TRBV7-3 and TRBJ1-4, with 9 bases fitting TRBD1. The sequencing sample was made of peripheral blood. The CDR3 spells CASSLMGQGSGEKLFF. The CDR3 nucleotides are TGTGCCAGCAGCTTAATGGGACAGGGATCAGGAGAAAAACTGTTTTTT.